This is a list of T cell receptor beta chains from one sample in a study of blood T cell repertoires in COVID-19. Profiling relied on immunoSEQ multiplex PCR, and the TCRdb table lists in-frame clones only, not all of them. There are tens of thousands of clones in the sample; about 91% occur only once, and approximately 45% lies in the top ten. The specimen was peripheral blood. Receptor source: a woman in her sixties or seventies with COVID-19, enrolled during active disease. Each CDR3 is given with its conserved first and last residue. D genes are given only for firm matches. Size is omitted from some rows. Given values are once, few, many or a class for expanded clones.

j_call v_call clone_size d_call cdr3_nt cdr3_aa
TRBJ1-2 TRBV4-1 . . TGCGCCAGCAGCCAAAGAGTTTCCCGGGGATGGGATGGCTACACCTTC CASSQRVSRGWDGYTF
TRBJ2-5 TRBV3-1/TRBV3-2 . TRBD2 TGTGCCAGCAGCCTTGGCGGCGGGAGACGCCCCCGGGCGGGACCTTACTTC CASSLGGGRRPRAGPYF
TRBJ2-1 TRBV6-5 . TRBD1 TGTGCCAGCAGTTACGGGCAGGGGGCGGGGAGCAATGAGCAGTTCTTC CASSYGQGAGSNEQFF
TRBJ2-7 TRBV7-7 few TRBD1 TGTGCCAGCAGCCCAGGGACAGGGGGCTTCTACGAGCAGTACTTC CASSPGTGGFYEQYF
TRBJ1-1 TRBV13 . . TGTGCCAGCAGCTTAGGCTTCGGGTCAAACACTGAAGCTTTCTTT CASSLGFGSNTEAFF
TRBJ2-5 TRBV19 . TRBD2 TGTGCCAGTAGTATAGATCACAGCGGGAGCTCACAAGAGACCCAGTACTTC CASSIDHSGSSQETQYF
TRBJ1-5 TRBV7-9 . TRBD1 TGTGCCAGCAGCTTAGGGCAGGGGGCAGGTCAGCCCCAGCATTTT CASSLGQGAGQPQHF
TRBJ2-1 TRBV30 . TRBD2 TGTGCCTGGAGTGGATCTAGCGGGGCGTACAATGAGCAGTTCTTC CAWSGSSGAYNEQFF
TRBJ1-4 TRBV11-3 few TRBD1 TGTGCCAGCAGCTTAGATCTGGGGACAGGGGATGAAAAACTGTTTTTT CASSLDLGTGDEKLFF
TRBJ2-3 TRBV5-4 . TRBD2 TGTGCCAGCGGCGAAGCGGGAGGGTGGGGCACAGATACGCAGTATTTT CASGEAGGWGTDTQYF
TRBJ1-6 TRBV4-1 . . TGCGCCAGCAGCGAAAGGTTGGGGCAGGGAAATTCACCCCTCCACTTT CASSERLGQGNSPLHF
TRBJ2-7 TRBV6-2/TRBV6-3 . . TGTGCCAGCAGTCTCTTCGGGGGGCGAGGGGAGCAGTACTTC CASSLFGGRGEQYF
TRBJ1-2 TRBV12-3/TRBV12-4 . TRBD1 TGTGCCAGCAGCGGGACAGGGCCTCTGGGCTACACCTTC CASSGTGPLGYTF
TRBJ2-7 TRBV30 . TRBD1 TGTGCCACAAGGACAGGCCCAAGCTCCTACGAGCAGTACTTC CATRTGPSSYEQYF
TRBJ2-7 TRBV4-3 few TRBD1 TGCGCCAGCAGCCAAGAGGGAGGACAGGGGGCTTACGAGCAGTACTTC CASSQEGGQGAYEQYF
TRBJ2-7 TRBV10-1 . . TGCGCCAGCAGTGAGGGCAGGGGCTACGAGCAGTACTTC CASSEGRGYEQYF
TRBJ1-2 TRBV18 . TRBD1 TGTGCCAGCTCACCCTCCACCCCCGGGACAGGGGATGAAGGCTACACCTTC CASSPSTPGTGDEGYTF
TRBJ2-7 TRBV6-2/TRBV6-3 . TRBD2 TGTGCCAGCAGTTTGGGACTAGCTTCCTACGAGCAGTACTTC CASSLGLASYEQYF
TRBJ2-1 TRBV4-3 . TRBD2 TGCGCCAGCAGCCGAATAGCGGGAGGGCCCTGGGGAGACAATGAGCAGTTCTTC CASSRIAGGPWGDNEQFF
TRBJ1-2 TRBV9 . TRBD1 TGTGCCAGCAGCGTAGATCGGGACAGGGGGTCGGGCGACTATGGCTACACCTTC CASSVDRDRGSGDYGYTF
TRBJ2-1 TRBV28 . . TGTGCCAGCAGTTTCGAGAATCGGTACAATGAGCAGTTCTTC CASSFENRYNEQFF
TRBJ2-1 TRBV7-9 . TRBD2 TGTGCCAGCAGCCGCGGACTAGCGGGAGGGCCTGGCTACAATGAGCAGTTCTTC CASSRGLAGGPGYNEQFF
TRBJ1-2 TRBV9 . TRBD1 TGTGCCAGCAGCCCGCGGGACAGGGCGGACTATGGCTACACCTTC CASSPRDRADYGYTF
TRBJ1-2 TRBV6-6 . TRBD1 TGTGCCAGCAGTTTTCCGGGACAGGGGGGTGGCTACACCTTC CASSFPGQGGGYTF
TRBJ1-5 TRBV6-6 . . TGTGCCAGTTCGATGGGGGCAGCCGGGGATCAGCCCCAGCATTTT CASSMGAAGDQPQHF
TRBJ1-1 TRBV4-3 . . TGCGCCAGCAGCCAAGATGGGTTGGGGGAGGAGAACACTGAAGCTTTCTTT CASSQDGLGEENTEAFF
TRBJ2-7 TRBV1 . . TGCACCAGCAGCCCCTCTAGGACTAGGAGCTCCTACGAGCAGTACTTC CTSSPSRTRSSYEQYF
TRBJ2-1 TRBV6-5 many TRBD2 TGTGCCAGCAGTTACTCCAGCGGGGATCCCTACAATGAGCAGTTCTTC CASSYSSGDPYNEQFF
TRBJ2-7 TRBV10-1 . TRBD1 TGCGCCAGCAGTGAGTTCGACAGGGTCCACGAGCAGTACTTC CASSEFDRVHEQYF
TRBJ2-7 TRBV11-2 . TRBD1 TGTGCCAGCAGTTCACAGGGGTTCGAGCAGTACTTC CASSSQGFEQYF
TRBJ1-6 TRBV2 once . TGTGCCAGCAGCGTCCCCGGCGGCTCACCCCTCCACTTT CASSVPGGSPLHF
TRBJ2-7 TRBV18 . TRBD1 TGTGCCAGCTCACCGGGACAGGGGAGGTCCGAGCAGTACTTC CASSPGQGRSEQYF
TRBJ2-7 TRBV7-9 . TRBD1 TGTGCCAGCAACCGACAGGGGAACTACGAGCAGTACTTC CASNRQGNYEQYF
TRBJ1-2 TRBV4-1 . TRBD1 TGCGCCAGCAGCCAAGATTCCAGGGGGGACTATGGCTACACCTTC CASSQDSRGDYGYTF
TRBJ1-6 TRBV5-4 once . TGTGCCAGCAGCTTACCCGGAGGGCTTGGGGACCTCCACTTT CASSLPGGLGDLHF
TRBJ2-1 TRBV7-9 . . TGTGCCAGCTGCCCCAGCGAGAATTCATACAATGAGCAGTTCTTC CASCPSENSYNEQFF
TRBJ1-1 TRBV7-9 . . TGTGCCAGCAGCTTGAGCCAGGGTGAGACTGAAGCTTTCTTT CASSLSQGETEAFF
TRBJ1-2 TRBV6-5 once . TGTGCCAGCAGTTACACACAGGGAGTTTCTAACTATGGCTACACCTTC CASSYTQGVSNYGYTF
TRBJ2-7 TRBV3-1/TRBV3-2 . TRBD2 TGTGCCAGCAGCCAAGATCGCTCTTCCGGGGGGGAGCAGTACTTC CASSQDRSSGGEQYF
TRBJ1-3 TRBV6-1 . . TGTGCCAGCAGTGGTTCAGGAGGTTCCTCTGGAAACACCATATATTTT CASSGSGGSSGNTIYF
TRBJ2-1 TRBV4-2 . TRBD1 TGTGCCAGCAGCCACTCGGGACAGGGGACCTACAATGAGCAGTTCTTC CASSHSGQGTYNEQFF
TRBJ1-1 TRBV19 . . TGTGCCAGTAGTGACAGGCCGGGAAACACTGAAGCTTTCTTT CASSDRPGNTEAFF
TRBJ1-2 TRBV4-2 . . TGTGCCAGCAGCCAAGAAGGGTCCGGGGGAGGGGAGTATGGCTACACCTTC CASSQEGSGGGEYGYTF
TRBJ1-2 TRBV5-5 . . TGTGCCAGCAGCCCGGACTCTGGGGGGTATGGCTACACCTTC CASSPDSGGYGYTF
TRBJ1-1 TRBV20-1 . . TGCAGTGCTGTTATAATCGAAGCTTTCTTT CSAVIIEAFF
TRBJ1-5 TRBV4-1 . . TGCGCCAGCAGCCAAGATGGGGCAGTTAATCAGCCCCAGCATTTT CASSQDGAVNQPQHF
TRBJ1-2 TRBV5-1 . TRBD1 TGCGCCAGCAGCGTTTCGACAGGGCAGGGAGGCTACACCTTC CASSVSTGQGGYTF
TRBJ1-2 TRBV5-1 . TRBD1 TGCGCCAGCAGCTTGGCTCCCGGGACAGGGAATGGCTACACCTTC CASSLAPGTGNGYTF
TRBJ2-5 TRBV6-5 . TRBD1 TGTGCCAGCGGAATGGGACAGGGTGTAGAGACCCAGTACTTC CASGMGQGVETQYF
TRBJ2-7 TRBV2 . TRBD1 TGTGCCAGCAGCCAAACCCGGACGGGACAGGTTATTAACTTC CASSQTRTGQVINF
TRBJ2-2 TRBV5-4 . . TGTGCCAGCAGTCTAGGTAGCCCCCTCACCGGGGAGCTGTTTTTT CASSLGSPLTGELFF
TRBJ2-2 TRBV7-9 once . TGTGCCAGCAGCCCGCTCAGGGCGCCTAACACCGGGGAGCTGTTTTTT CASSPLRAPNTGELFF